The 15 T cell receptor beta chains below come from one sample, sequenced in a study of shared clonotypes between healthy human individuals. Libraries were prepared by immunoSEQ multiplex PCR; TCRdb keeps only in-frame clonotypes and omits some of them. The profile shows about 2 million clones, around 95% of them singletons. Sequenced material: naive CD4+ T cells sorted from blood. Regarding subset: CD45RA+ positively selected. All receptors come from a man in his late teens or twenties in good health.

The chain has TRBV9 and TRBJ2-1; maybe TRBD1 (5 bases). V was cut by 0 bases and J by 2 bases, with 12 bases left in between. The CDR3 has 16 residues. Germline V lookup: CDR1 SGDLS, CDR2 YYNGEE. CDR3 sequence: CASSVGVQGAYNEQFF. For the CDR3, the DNA is TGTGCCAGCAGCGTAGGAGTCCAGGGCGCCTACAATGAGCAGTTCTTC.

Concerning this clone itself: The same CDR3 can be traced to other DNA sequences in this sample. The chain combines TRBV5-1 with TRBJ1-1; D perhaps matches TRBD1 (6 bases). Trimming stripped 1 base from V and 1 base from J, with 8 bases between. This CDR3 contains 14 residues. Looked up from germline, CDR1 is SGHRS and CDR2 is YFSETQ. CDR3 bases: TGCGCCAGCAGCTTGACAGGGAAGAACACTGAAGCTTTCTTT. Translating it yields CASSLTGKNTEAFF.

The V gene is TRBV6-6, the J gene TRBJ2-7, with 7 nucleotides matching TRBD1. CDR3 length equals 15 residues. V was clipped by 2 bases and J by 0 bases; unmatched bases: 4. CDR1 MNHNY and CDR2 SVGAGI come from the germline V gene (reference sequence). The chain's CDR3 is CASSYGTVSSYEQYF. The DNA of the CDR3 is TGTGCCAGCAGTTACGGGACAGTGAGCTCCTACGAGCAGTACTTC.

This clone was observed once. In nucleotides, the CDR3 is TGTGCCAGCAGCTTGAGGTCTAAACAAAACATTCAGTACTTC. This encodes CASSLRSKQNIQYF. The chain is built from TRBV5-4 and TRBJ2-4; D call uncertain. Germline V CDR1 and CDR2: SGHNT, YYREEE (reference sequence). The V and J ends lost 1 base and 5 bases respectively, with 10 bases between them. This CDR3 spans 14 amino acids.

The chain combines TRBV29-1 with TRBJ2-5; D not resolved. This CDR3 contains 15 residues. Trimming left V 3 bases short and J 5 bases short, with 19 bases between. Germline lookup yields CDR1 SQVTM and CDR2 ANQGSEA. The CDR3: CSVDSDPRLRETQYF. The CDR3 DNA sequence: TGCAGCGTTGATTCCGATCCCCGTTTACGGGAGACCCAGTACTTC.

The chain uses TRBV7-8 and TRBJ2-3; D unclear. Germline loops: CDR1 SGHVS, CDR2 FQNEAQ. V lost 6 bases, J lost 0 bases, and 13 bases lay in between. CDR3 length: 15 amino acids. Here the CDR3 reads CASSPGLVSTDTQYF. CDR3 in DNA: TGTGCCAGCAGTCCCGGCCTTGTCAGCACAGATACGCAGTATTTT.

A word on this clone: Just one base apart from a much larger clone, this may be a read error. Because it lacks the conserved phenylalanine or tryptophan at the end, this CDR3 is likely a read error. The chain links TRBV29-1 to TRBJ1-5; a weak D match, TRBD1 (5 bases). Germline CDR1 reads SQVTM; CDR2 reads ANQGSEA. Trimming stripped 2 bases from V and 0 bases from J, with 11 bases between. CDR3 length equals 15 residues. The CDR3 sequence: CSVERGRYSNQPQHL. The CDR3 DNA sequence: TGCAGCGTTGAACGGGGCCGCTATAGCAATCAGCCCCAGCATCTT.

This clone showed up just once. V and J are TRBV6-4 and TRBJ1-6, with D uncertain. CDR1 and CDR2 (germline): MRHNA, SNTAGT. CDR3 length equals 18 residues. V was clipped by 2 bases and J by 10 bases, with 24 bases between them. CDR3 region: CASSDVVKYVGSRSPLHF. For the CDR3, the DNA is TGTGCCAGCAGTGACGTGGTTAAATATGTAGGATCTAGGTCACCCCTCCACTTT.

This chain uses TRBV5-6 with TRBJ1-2, with a tentative D call TRBD1 (5 bases). The V and J ends lost 4 bases and 8 bases respectively, with 9 bases between them. The CDR3 sequence is 11 residues long. The germline V gene encodes CDR1 SGHDT and CDR2 YYEEEE. CDR3 residues: CASSGWGGYTF. As DNA, the CDR3 is TGTGCCAGCAGCGGGTGGGGCGGCTACACCTTC.

V usage is TRBV30 and J usage is TRBJ1-2; D unclear. Per the germline V gene, CDR1 is GTSNPN and CDR2 is SVGIG (reference sequence). Trimming took 6 bases from V and 5 from J, leaving 7 bases between them. The CDR3 runs to 10 residues. CDR3 sequence: CACSQYGYTF. The CDR3 DNA reads as TGTGCCTGCTCCCAGTATGGCTACACCTTC. The whole variable domain, remainder taken from reference TRBV30 and TRBJ1-2, is SQTIHQWPATLVQPVGSPLSLECTVEGTSNPNLYWYRQAAGRGLQLLFYSVGIGQISSEVPQNLSASRPQDRQFILSSKKLLLSDSGFYLCACSQYGYTFGSGTRLTVV.

The chain links TRBV5-1 to TRBJ2-3; TRBD2 matches 13 bases. Germline CDR1 and CDR2: SGHRS and YFSETQ. This CDR3 has 16 residues. J was trimmed by 4 bases and V by 3 bases; bases with no gene match: 5. This CDR3 reads CASSSGLAGPPDTQYF. CDR3 bases: TGCGCCAGCAGCTCGGGACTAGCGGGACCCCCAGATACGCAGTATTTT.

The chain recombines TRBV5-1 with TRBJ1-1; D might be TRBD1 (6 bases). This CDR3 contains 15 residues. The V gene lost 2 bases and the J gene lost 1 base, with 12 bases spanning the gap. Germline assignment: CDR1 SGHRS and CDR2 YFSETQ. CDR3 in DNA: TGCGCCAGCAGCTTTTCTGGGGGGCAGAACACTGAAGCTTTCTTT. This gives the protein CASSFSGGQNTEAFF.

The chain combines TRBV14 with TRBJ1-2; D not resolved. With 0 bases removed from V and 7 bases from J, the gap between germline ends came to 15 bases. The CDR3 spans 15 residues. Germline V gene sequence: CDR1 SGHDN, CDR2 FVKESK. This CDR3 reads CASSQDIGGFSGYTF. CDR3 DNA sequence: TGTGCCAGCAGCCAAGACATTGGCGGATTCTCTGGCTACACCTTC.

J is TRBJ2-7 and V is TRBV9; 9 nucleotides line up with TRBD1. From germline, CDR1 is SGDLS and CDR2 YYNGEE. Trimming cost V 0 bases and J 5 bases; bases outside gene matches: 6. This CDR3 is 15 amino acids long. Here the CDR3 reads CASSVDTGGFHEQYF. The CDR3 bases are TGTGCCAGCAGCGTAGACACAGGGGGCTTCCACGAGCAGTACTTC.

This chain links TRBV20-1 with TRBJ1-1; no clear D gene. Per germline, CDR1 DFQATT and CDR2 SNEGSKA (reference sequence). Trimming shortened V by 3 bases and J by 7 bases, and 6 bases separated the two germline ends. There are 10 residues in the CDR3. The CDR3: CSASIVEAFF. CDR3 bases: TGCAGTGCTAGTATAGTTGAAGCTTTCTTT.